This TCR beta chain was retrieved from a study of blood T cell repertoires in COVID-19. Study at large: Sites in the United States, Italy and Spain provided acute and convalescent COVID-19 samples. From T cells, B-cell-depleted T cells, or PBMCs came the material, which was cDNA or gDNA.

The repertoire was sequenced with immunoSEQ multiplex PCR; TCRdb's copy has only in-frame clones and lacks some. The sample carries over 15,000 clones, 82% recorded once. The trim removed 2 bases at V and 5 bases at J, leaving 2 bases unmatched. This CDR3 has 14 residues. Germline V gene sequence: CDR1 SGHDN, CDR2 FVKESK. Material for sequencing was peripheral blood. The rearrangement joins TRBV14 to TRBJ2-1; TRBD2 matches 8 bases. This receptor was taken from a human donor in a cohort sampled during active COVID-19. The CDR3 DNA sequence: TGTGCCAGCAGCCAACTAGCGGGCCACAATGAGCAGTTCTTC. It translates to CASSQLAGHNEQFF.